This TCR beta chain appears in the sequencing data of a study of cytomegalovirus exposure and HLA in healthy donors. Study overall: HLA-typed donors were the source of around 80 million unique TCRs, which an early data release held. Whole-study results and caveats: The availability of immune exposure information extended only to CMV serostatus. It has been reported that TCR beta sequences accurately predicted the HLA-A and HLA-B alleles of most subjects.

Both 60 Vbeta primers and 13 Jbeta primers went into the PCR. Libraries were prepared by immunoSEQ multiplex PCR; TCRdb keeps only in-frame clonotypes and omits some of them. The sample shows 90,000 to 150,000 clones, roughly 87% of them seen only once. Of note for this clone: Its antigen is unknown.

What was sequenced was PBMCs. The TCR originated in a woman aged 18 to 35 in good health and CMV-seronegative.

The CDR3 DNA sequence: TGTGCCAGCAGCTCCATCGCAGGTGGCAATTCACCCCTCCACTTT. Its protein is CASSSIAGGNSPLHF. The chain employs TRBV7-6 and TRBJ1-6, with D unclear. The V gene's germline CDR1 is SGHVS and CDR2 FNYEAQ. This CDR3 is 15 amino acids long. Deletions cut 4 bases from V and 7 bases from J, with 14 bases between.